The rows below give T cell receptor beta chains drawn from one sample of a study of T cells in tuberculosis. This table comes from immunoSEQ multiplex PCR, and its TCRdb copy is limited to in-frame clones, with some not included. The data hold 85,000 to 100,000 clones, with more than 75% observed a single time. Source material: CD1b-GMM tetramer-negative cells sorted from PBMCs. The receptors come from an adult woman with latent tuberculosis. Each CDR3 is given with its conserved first and last residue. The D gene is left open where the match is weak. Clone size is not always given. Where it is, it says once, few, many or a class for expanded clones.

cdr3_aa cdr3_nt clone_size cdr3_length v_call d_call j_call
CASSQGLAGGLSGDTQYF TGCGCCAGCAGCCAAGGACTAGCGGGGGGCCTCTCCGGAGATACGCAGTATTTT once 18 TRBV4-1 TRBD2 TRBJ2-3
CAWTMGQGPRGYTF TGTGCCTGGACAATGGGACAGGGGCCCAGGGGCTACACCTTC NA 14 TRBV30 TRBD1 TRBJ1-2
CASSVLAGANTGELFF TGTGCCAGCAGTGTATTAGCGGGGGCGAACACCGGGGAGCTGTTTTTT once 16 TRBV2 TRBD2 TRBJ2-2
CASSTGGYEQYF TGTGCCAGCAGCACAGGGGGCTACGAGCAGTACTTC NA 12 TRBV7-9 TRBD1 TRBJ2-7
CASSSLQSGDRGLLALHF TGTGCCAGCAGCTCACTACAATCGGGGGACAGGGGGCTTCTGGCCCTCCACTTT NA 18 TRBV11-2 TRBD1 TRBJ1-6
CASSQVRSAAYGYTF TGTGCCAGCAGCCAAGTTAGGTCGGCGGCTTATGGCTACACCTTC NA 15 TRBV4-2 NA TRBJ1-2
CASRGTNYGYTF TGTGCCAGCAGGGGGACAAACTATGGCTACACCTTC NA 12 TRBV6-6 NA TRBJ1-2
CASSADSFEKLFF TGTGCCAGCAGTGCGGACAGTTTTGAAAAACTGTTTTTT NA 13 TRBV2 NA TRBJ1-4
CASSAGTGGRLNTEAFF TGTGCCAGCTCAGCCGGGACAGGGGGCCGGCTGAACACTGAAGCTTTCTTT NA 17 TRBV18 TRBD1 TRBJ1-1
CASSSGQGVKYGYTF TGTGCCAGCAGTTCGGGACAGGGGGTAAAGTATGGCTACACCTTC NA 15 TRBV27 TRBD1 TRBJ1-2
CASSPVAGTSGGRTQYF TGTGCCAGCAGCCCCGTCGCTGGGACTAGCGGGGGGAGGACCCAGTACTTC NA 17 TRBV27 TRBD2 TRBJ2-5
CASSVTGVPQPQHF TGTGCCAGCAGCGTGACAGGGGTCCCTCAGCCCCAGCATTTT NA 14 TRBV5-6 TRBD1 TRBJ1-5